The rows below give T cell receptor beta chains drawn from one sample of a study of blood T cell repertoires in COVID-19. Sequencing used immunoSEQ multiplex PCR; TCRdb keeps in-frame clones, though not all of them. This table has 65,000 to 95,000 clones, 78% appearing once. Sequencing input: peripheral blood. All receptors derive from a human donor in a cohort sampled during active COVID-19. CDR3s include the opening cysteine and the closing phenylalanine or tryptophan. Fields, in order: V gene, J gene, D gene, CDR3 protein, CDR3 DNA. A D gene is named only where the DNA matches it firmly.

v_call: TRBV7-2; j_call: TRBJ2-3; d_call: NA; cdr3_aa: CASSTYYTDTQYF; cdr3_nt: TGTGCCAGCAGTACCTACTACACAGATACGCAGTATTTT
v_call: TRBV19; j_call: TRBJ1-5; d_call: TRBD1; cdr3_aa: CASSVGTGGGQPQHF; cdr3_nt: TGTGCCAGTAGTGTGGGGACAGGGGGAGGGCAGCCCCAGCATTTT
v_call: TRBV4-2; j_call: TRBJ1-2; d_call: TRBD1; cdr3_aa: CASSLLGTAYGYTF; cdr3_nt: TGTGCCAGCAGCCTTCTCGGGACAGCCTATGGCTACACCTTC
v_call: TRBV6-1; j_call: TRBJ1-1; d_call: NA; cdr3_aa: CASSEASRGAEAFF; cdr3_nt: TGTGCCAGCAGTGAAGCAAGCCGGGGGGCTGAAGCTTTCTTT
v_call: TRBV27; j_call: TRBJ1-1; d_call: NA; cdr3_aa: CASSFEIGGTEAFF; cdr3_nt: TGTGCCAGCAGTTTTGAAATAGGCGGCACTGAAGCTTTCTTT
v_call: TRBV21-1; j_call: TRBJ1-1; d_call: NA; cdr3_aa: CASSTQTRTENTEAFF; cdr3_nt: TGTGCCAGCAGCACTCAGACCCGGACAGAGAACACTGAAGCTTTCTTT
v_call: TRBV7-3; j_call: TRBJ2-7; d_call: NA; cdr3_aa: CASSPQQVGEQYF; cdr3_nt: TGTGCCAGCAGCCCCCAACAGGTGGGGGAGCAGTACTTC
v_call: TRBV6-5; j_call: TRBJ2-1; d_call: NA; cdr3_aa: CASNFQGMREQFF; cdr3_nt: TGTGCCAGCAATTTTCAGGGGATGCGTGAGCAGTTCTTC
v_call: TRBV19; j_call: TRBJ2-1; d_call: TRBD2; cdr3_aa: CASSTVAGYNEQFF; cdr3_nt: TGTGCCAGTAGTACCGTAGCGGGCTACAATGAGCAGTTCTTC
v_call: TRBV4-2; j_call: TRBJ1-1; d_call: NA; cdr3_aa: CASSLPGGMNTEAFF; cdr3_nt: TGTGCCAGCAGCCTCCCGGGGGGGATGAACACTGAAGCTTTCTTT
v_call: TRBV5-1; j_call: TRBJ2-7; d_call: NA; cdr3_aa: CASSLVSSSYEQYF; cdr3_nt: TGCGCCAGCAGCTTGGTTTCGAGTTCCTACGAGCAGTACTTC
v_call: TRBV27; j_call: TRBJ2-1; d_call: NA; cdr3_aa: CASSLGTPYYNEQFF; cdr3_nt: TGTGCCAGCAGTCTCGGGACACCCTATTACAATGAGCAGTTCTTC
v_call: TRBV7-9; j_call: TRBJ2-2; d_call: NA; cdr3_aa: CASSLGQFNRELFF; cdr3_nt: TGTGCCAGCAGCTTAGGACAGTTCAACCGGGAGCTGTTTTTT